This TCR beta chain comes out of a study of beta chain features in type 1 diabetes. Whole-study findings and limits: Researchers reported that naive, central memory and Treg TCRB repertoires appeared more similar in patients than in healthy donors. Any HLA-type effect on TCRB rearrangement remained unresolved here.

In its sample, this clone was seen a few times. Its antigen is as yet unknown. Reverse transcription of all isolated RNA meant that expressed TCRB transcripts were sequenced. Libraries were prepared by immunoSEQ multiplex PCR; TCRdb keeps only in-frame clonotypes and omits some of them. This sample yields roughly 250,000 clones, of which 9.6% are seen a single time; about 0.037% belongs to the top ten. Germline lookup yields CDR1 GTSNPN and CDR2 SVGIG (reference sequence). The CDR3 contains 15 residues. V lost 5 bases to trimming and J lost 1 base, with 14 bases between them. This receptor was obtained from a woman under 30 in good health. Sequences were obtained from naive CD4+ T cells from blood. V is TRBV30 and J is TRBJ2-2; TRBD2 is a possible D gene (5 bases). DNA of the CDR3: TGTGCCTGGGGCAGAACCGGGGTGAACACCGGGGAGCTGTTTTTT. Its translation is CAWGRTGVNTGELFF.